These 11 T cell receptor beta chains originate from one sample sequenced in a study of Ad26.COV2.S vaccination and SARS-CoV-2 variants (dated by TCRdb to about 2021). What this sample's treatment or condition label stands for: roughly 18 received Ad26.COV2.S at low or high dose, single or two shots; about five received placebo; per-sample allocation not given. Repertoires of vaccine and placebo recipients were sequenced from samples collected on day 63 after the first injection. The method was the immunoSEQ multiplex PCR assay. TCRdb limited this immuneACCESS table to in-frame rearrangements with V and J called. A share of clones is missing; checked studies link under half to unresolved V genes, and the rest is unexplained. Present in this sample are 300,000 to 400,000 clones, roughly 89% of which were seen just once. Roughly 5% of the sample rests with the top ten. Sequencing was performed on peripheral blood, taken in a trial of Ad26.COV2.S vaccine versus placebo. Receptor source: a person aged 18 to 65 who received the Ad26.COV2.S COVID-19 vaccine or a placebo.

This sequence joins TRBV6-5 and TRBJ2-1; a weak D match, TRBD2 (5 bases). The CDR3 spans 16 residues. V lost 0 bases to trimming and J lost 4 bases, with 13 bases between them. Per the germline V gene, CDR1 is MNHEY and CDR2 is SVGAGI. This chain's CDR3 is CASSYSGPSGYNEQFF. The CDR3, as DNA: TGTGCCAGCAGTTACTCCGGCCCCAGCGGTTACAATGAGCAGTTCTTC.

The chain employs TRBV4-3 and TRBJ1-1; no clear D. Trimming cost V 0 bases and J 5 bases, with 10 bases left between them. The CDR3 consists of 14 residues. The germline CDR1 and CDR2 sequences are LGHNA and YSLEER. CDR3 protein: CASSQDSVGTEAFF. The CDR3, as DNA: TGCGCCAGCAGCCAAGATTCGGTAGGGACTGAAGCTTTCTTT.

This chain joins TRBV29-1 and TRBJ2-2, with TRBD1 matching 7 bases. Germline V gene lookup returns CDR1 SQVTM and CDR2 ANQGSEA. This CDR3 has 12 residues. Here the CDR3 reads CSGDRSTGELFF. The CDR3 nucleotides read TGCAGTGGGGACAGAAGCACCGGGGAGCTGTTTTTT.

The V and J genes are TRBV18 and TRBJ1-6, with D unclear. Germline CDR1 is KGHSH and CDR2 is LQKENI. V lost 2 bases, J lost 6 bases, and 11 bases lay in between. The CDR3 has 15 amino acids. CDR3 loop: CASSPVQSFNSPLHF. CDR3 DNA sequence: TGTGCCAGCTCACCAGTACAGAGTTTTAATTCACCCCTCCACTTT.

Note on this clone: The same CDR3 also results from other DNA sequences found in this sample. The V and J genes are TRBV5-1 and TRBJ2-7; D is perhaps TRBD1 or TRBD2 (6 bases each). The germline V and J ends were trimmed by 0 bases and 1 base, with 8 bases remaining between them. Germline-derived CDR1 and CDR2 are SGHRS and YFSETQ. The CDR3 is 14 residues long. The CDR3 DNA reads TGCGCCAGCAGCTTGGCGGGGGCATCCTACGAGCAGTACTTC. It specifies CASSLAGASYEQYF.

The CDR3 nucleotides read TGTGCCACCAGCAGAGTTAGGGGCGGCCCCTACGAGCAGTACTTC. It codes for CATSRVRGGPYEQYF. The gene calls are TRBV15 and TRBJ2-7; a possible D gene is TRBD1 (5 bases). Germline loops: CDR1 LNHNV, CDR2 YYDKDF (reference sequence). The CDR3 loop spans 15 amino acids. The V gene lost 1 base and the J gene lost 2 bases, with 12 bases spanning the gap.

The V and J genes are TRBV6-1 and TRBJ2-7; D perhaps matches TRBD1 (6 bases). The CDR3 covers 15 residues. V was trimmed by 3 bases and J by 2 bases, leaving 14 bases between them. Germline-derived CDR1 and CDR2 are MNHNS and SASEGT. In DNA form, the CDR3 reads TGTGCCAGCAGTGAGACTACAGGGCACCCCTACGAGCAGTACTTC. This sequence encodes CASSETTGHPYEQYF.

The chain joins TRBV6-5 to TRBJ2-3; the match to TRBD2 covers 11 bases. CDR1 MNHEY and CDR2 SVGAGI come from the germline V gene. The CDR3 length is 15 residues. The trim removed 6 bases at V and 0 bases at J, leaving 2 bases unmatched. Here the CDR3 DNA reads TGTGCCAGCAGCCGACTAGCGGGAAGCACAGATACGCAGTATTTT. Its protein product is CASSRLAGSTDTQYF.

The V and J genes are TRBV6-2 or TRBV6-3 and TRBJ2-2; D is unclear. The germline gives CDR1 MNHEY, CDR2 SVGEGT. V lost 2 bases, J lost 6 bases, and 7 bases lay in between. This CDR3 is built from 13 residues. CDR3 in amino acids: CASSYELAGELFF. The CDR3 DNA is TGTGCCAGCAGTTACGAGCTGGCCGGGGAGCTGTTTTTT.

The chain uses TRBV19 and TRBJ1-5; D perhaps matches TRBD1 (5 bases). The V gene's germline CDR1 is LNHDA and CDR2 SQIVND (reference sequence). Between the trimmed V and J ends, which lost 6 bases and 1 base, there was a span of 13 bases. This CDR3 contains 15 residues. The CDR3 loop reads CASRPFRDSNQPQHF. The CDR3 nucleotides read TGTGCCAGTAGACCCTTCCGGGACAGCAATCAGCCCCAGCATTTT.

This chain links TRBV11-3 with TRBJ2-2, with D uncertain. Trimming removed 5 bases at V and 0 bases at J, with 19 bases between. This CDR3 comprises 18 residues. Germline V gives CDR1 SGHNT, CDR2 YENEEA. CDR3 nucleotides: TGTGCCAGCAGCCCAAGGGTGGGGATGGCAGCGAACACCGGGGAGCTGTTTTTT. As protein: CASSPRVGMAANTGELFF.